The rows below give T cell receptor beta chains drawn from one sample of a study of read filtering for tumor transcriptome and immune sequencing. TCRdb analysed the reads with MiXCR anew, one entry per CDR3 protein. This table has 50,000 or so distinct CDR3 sequences, more than 10% appearing once. Sequencing input: a population of CD138-negative cells sorted from bone marrow. These TCRs come from a donor aged 40 or older with multiple myeloma. Both conserved end residues are part of each CDR3. Each record gives: J gene, V gene, CDR3 protein.

J: TRBJ2-1; V: TRBV7-2; CDR3: CASSLDRGSNEQFF
J: TRBJ1-5; V: TRBV18; CDR3: CAGSLGASNQPQHF
J: TRBJ2-4; V: TRBV19; CDR3: CASSMGISKNIQYF
J: TRBJ2-1; V: TRBV27; CDR3: CASSLVARYNEQFF
J: TRBJ1-5; V: TRBV12-3/TRBV12-4; CDR3: CASSGLENQPQHF
J: TRBJ2-1; V: TRBV7-9; CDR3: CATRLYNEQFF
J: TRBJ2-3; V: TRBV13; CDR3: CASSPHPSGQTDTQYF
J: TRBJ2-3; V: TRBV7-3; CDR3: CASSLGLAGHPSTDTQYF
J: TRBJ2-1; V: TRBV25-1; CDR3: CASSKGTSGQRQFF
J: TRBJ1-1; V: TRBV11-2; CDR3: CASTGGFRSTEAFF
J: TRBJ2-2; V: TRBV6-5; CDR3: CASGRGELFF
J: TRBJ2-1; V: TRBV3-1; CDR3: CASSFGGYNEQFF
J: TRBJ2-1; V: TRBV2; CDR3: CASRETSGGYNEQFF
J: TRBJ2-5; V: TRBV3-1; CDR3: CAAGRSVQETQYF
J: TRBJ2-5; V: TRBV6-6; CDR3: CASSWTSGSGQETQYF
J: TRBJ2-1; V: TRBV29-1; CDR3: CSVVGTSGAYNEQFF
J: TRBJ1-4; V: TRBV28; CDR3: CAGSPSSLATNEKLFF
J: TRBJ2-1; V: TRBV24-1; CDR3: CATSDPGPQGHNEQFF
J: TRBJ2-1; V: TRBV29-1; CDR3: CSVGTSGDNEQFF
J: TRBJ2-1; V: TRBV20-1; CDR3: CSAGELRSSYNEQFF
J: TRBJ1-1; V: TRBV29-1; CDR3: CSASDRDRAEAFF
J: TRBJ2-2; V: TRBV5-1; CDR3: CASSPDYTGELFF
J: TRBJ2-5; V: TRBV12-3/TRBV12-4; CDR3: CASSYFQETQYF
J: TRBJ2-3; V: TRBV7-2; CDR3: CASSFGTSGRRKGDTQYF
J: TRBJ2-2; V: TRBV28; CDR3: CASSSSWLAGDTGELFF
J: TRBJ2-5; V: TRBV7-9; CDR3: CASSIRHPQETQYF
J: TRBJ2-3; V: TRBV5-8; CDR3: CASSPGTSLHTDTQYF
J: TRBJ2-1; V: TRBV29-1; CDR3: CSVEPFQAYNEQFF
J: TRBJ1-1; V: TRBV5-1; CDR3: CASSLYQDRNTEAFF
J: TRBJ2-3; V: TRBV24-1; CDR3: CATSTGTDTQYF
J: TRBJ2-7; V: TRBV19; CDR3: CASPLTHHYEQYF
J: TRBJ2-1; V: TRBV6-1; CDR3: CASSEAGRKNEQFF
J: TRBJ2-1; V: TRBV2; CDR3: CASSEALLASQQFF
J: TRBJ2-6; V: TRBV7-2; CDR3: CASSFGGSGANVLTF
J: TRBJ2-7; V: TRBV5-6; CDR3: CASSLSGSYYEQYF
J: TRBJ2-1; V: TRBV29-1; CDR3: CSVEPKMGSGVSEQFF
J: TRBJ2-1; V: TRBV4-3; CDR3: CASSHLLAGGSGEQFF
J: TRBJ1-2; V: TRBV2; CDR3: CASSGSWRQGNYGYTF
J: TRBJ2-7; V: TRBV20-1; CDR3: CSARWAGVSYEQYF
J: TRBJ1-5; V: TRBV6-6; CDR3: CASSYAGDSNQPQHF
J: TRBJ1-5; V: TRBV12-3/TRBV12-4; CDR3: CASKGTGGSNQPQHF
J: TRBJ2-3; V: TRBV7-3; CDR3: CASSSGLAGEADTQYF
J: TRBJ2-1; V: TRBV5-1; CDR3: CASSLDTRGPYNEQFF
J: TRBJ2-1; V: TRBV12-3/TRBV12-4; CDR3: CASRPSGQGDEQFF
J: TRBJ2-2; V: TRBV3-1; CDR3: CASSQVRGMNTGELFF
J: TRBJ2-7; V: TRBV28; CDR3: CASSPTAIGEQYF
J: TRBJ2-1; V: TRBV7-3; CDR3: CASSLIPNEQFF
J: TRBJ2-7; V: TRBV20-1; CDR3: CSASRPSGSYEQYF
J: TRBJ2-7; V: TRBV20-1; CDR3: CSARDTYREGYEQYF
J: TRBJ2-1; V: TRBV20-1; CDR3: CSARLDNEQFF
J: TRBJ2-1; V: TRBV7-2; CDR3: CASSLVGSRQFF